The source of this TCR beta chain is a study of blood T cell repertoires in COVID-19. Background on the study: PBMCs, B-cell-depleted T cells, or T cells were the source of the cDNA or gDNA that made up the material.

From germline, CDR1 is MNHEY and CDR2 SMNVEV (reference sequence). V was pared by 3 bases and J by 2 bases, with 7 bases between. The CDR3 spans 13 residues. Living in 24 US areas, the participants were between about 18 and 100 years of age. Each participant's cohort was designated according to participant-reported clinical history. Exposed participants encountered a COVID-19 case during the 2 weeks preceding study entry. The table came from immunoSEQ multiplex PCR; TCRdb's copy has only in-frame clones and leaves some out. The table has fewer than 400,000 clones, 90% seen once. This sequence was found in a woman in her twenties or thirties who had been exposed to COVID-19. The sequenced material came from PBMCs or T cells enriched from blood (not recorded which). This sequence joins TRBV27 and TRBJ1-2; no clear D. The CDR3 region has the DNA TGTGCCAGCAGTTTTGCGGCGAACTATGGCTACACCTTC. This translates into CASSFAANYGYTF.